This record looks at one TCR beta chain sequence and its context. The antigen is undetermined. The CDR3 runs 16 residues. Germline loops: CDR1 MNHEY, CDR2 SVGAGI. Unmatched junction bases numbered 4, after V lost 4 bases and J lost 4 bases. The record originates from a study of follicular helper T cells after annual influenza vaccination. Study context: Across the 2013-2014, 2014-2015 and 2015-2016 vaccination seasons, some subjects were resampled.

As for time point: 2015-2016 season, pre-vaccination. Whole-study findings and limits: Just roughly 9.5-20% of cells analyzed had recovered productive TCRB sequences. For non-cTfh compartments, undersampling could not be ruled out.

TCRdb's table, derived via immunoSEQ multiplex PCR, lists solely in-frame clones and lacks some. The repertoire holds some 14,000 clones, with 78% as singletons. The receptor was derived from an adult who received the influenza vaccine. The sample in question was CXCR5- memory CD4+ T cells sorted from blood, obtained on the day of influenza vaccination. The chain uses TRBV6-5 and TRBJ2-1; 13 bases are a match to TRBD2. CDR3 in amino acids: CASSWTSGGPYNEQFF. CDR3 sequence (DNA): TGTGCCAGCAGTTGGACTAGCGGGGGACCTTACAATGAGCAGTTCTTC.